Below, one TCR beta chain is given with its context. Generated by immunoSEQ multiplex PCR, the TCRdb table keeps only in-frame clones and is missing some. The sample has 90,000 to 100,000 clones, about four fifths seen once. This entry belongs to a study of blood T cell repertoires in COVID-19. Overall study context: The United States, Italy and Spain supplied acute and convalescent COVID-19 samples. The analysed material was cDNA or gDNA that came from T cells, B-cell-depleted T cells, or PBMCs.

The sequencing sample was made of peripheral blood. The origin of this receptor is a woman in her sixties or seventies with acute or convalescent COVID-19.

This chain's CDR3 is CASSQRRLETQYF. The CDR3 coding sequence is TGTGCCAGCAGCCAGAGGAGACTGGAGACCCAGTACTTC. The rearrangement links TRBV3-1 (or the pseudogene TRBV3-2) to TRBJ2-5, with D hard to call. V was trimmed by 3 bases and J by 5 bases, leaving 10 bases between them. CDR1 is LGHDT, CDR2 YNNKEL, per germline (reference sequence). This CDR3 has 13 amino acids.